This T cell receptor beta chain comes out of a study of blood T cell repertoires in COVID-19. Study summary: In each case, the material was cDNA or gDNA derived from T cells, B-cell-depleted T cells, or PBMCs.

The CDR3 spans 14 residues. Trimming shortened V by 0 bases and J by 5 bases, and 8 bases separated the two germline ends. CDR1 and CDR2 (germline): SGHRS, YFSETQ. As processed by the authors: Researchers report that nucleated cell counts were estimated from reference gene primer amplification. The data were produced by immunoSEQ multiplex PCR, yet TCRdb's version contains in-frame clones alone and is incomplete. V and J calls and clone size are those listed in that table; D and trimming were worked out from the DNA. The top ten hold approximately 27% of the sample, which has tens of thousands of clones, about nine tenths seen once.

The V call is TRBV5-1, the J call TRBJ2-2, with D possibly being TRBD1 (6 bases). This sequence was found in an elderly woman with acute or convalescent COVID-19. The source material was peripheral blood. Here the CDR3 DNA reads TGCGCCAGCAGCTTGGACAGGGTAACCGGGGAGCTGTTTTTT. This translates into CASSLDRVTGELFF.